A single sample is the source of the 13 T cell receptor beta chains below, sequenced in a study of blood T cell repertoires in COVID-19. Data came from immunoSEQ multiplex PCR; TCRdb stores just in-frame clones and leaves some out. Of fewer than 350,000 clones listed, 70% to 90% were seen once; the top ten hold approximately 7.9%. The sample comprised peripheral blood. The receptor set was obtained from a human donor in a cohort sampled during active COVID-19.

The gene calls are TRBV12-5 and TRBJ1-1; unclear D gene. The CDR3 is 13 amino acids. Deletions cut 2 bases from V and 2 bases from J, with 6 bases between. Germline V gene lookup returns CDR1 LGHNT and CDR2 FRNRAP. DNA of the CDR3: TGTGCTAGTGGTTTGTCGGGAAACACTGAAGCTTTCTTT. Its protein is CASGLSGNTEAFF.

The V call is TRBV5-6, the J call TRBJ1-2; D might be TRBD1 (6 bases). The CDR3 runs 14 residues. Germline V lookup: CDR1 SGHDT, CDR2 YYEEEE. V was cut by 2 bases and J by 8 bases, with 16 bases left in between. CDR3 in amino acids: CASSFQPTGTGYTF. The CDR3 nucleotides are TGTGCCAGCAGCTTTCAGCCGACAGGCACAGGCTACACCTTC.

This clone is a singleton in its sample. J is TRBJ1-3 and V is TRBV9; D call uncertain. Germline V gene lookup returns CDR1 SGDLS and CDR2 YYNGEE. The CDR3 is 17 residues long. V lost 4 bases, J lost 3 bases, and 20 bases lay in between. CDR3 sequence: CASSPLVVARYGNTIYF. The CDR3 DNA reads TGTGCCAGCAGCCCACTCGTTGTAGCTCGTTATGGAAACACCATATATTTT.

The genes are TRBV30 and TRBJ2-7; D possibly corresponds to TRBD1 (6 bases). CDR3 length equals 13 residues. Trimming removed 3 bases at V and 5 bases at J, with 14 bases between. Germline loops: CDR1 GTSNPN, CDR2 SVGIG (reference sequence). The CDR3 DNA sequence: TGTGCCTGGAGCGAGGACAGTGCAGACGAGCAGTACTTC. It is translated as CAWSEDSADEQYF.

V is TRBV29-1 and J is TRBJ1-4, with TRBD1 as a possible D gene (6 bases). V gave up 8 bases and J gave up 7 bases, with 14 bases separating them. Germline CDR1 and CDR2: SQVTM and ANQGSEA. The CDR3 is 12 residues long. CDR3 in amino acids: CSYRQAPEKLFF. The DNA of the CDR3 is TGCAGCTACAGACAGGCGCCTGAAAAACTGTTTTTT.

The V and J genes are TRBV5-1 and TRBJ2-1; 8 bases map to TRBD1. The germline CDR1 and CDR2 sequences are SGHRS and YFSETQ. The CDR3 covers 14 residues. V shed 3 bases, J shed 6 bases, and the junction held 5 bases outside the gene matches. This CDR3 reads CASSYWTGSNEQFF. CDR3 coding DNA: TGCGCCAGCAGCTACTGGACAGGGAGCAATGAGCAGTTCTTC.

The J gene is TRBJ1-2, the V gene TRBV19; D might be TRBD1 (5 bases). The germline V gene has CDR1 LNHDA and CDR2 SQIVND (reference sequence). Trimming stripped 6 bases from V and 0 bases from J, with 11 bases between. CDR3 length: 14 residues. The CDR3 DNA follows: TGTGCCAGTAGCCGCAGGGTAGCTAACTATGGCTACACCTTC. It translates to CASSRRVANYGYTF.

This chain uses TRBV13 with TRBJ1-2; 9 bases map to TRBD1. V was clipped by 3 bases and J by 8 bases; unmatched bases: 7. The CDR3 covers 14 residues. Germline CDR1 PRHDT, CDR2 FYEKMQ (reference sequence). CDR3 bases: TGTGCCAGCAGCTTCGGGACAGGGAAAGGAGGCTACACCTTC. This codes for CASSFGTGKGGYTF.

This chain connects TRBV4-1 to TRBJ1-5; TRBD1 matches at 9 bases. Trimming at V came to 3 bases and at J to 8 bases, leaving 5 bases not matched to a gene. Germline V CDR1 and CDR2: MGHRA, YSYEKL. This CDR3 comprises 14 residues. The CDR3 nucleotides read TGCGCCAGCAGCCAGGGACAGGGACGGGAGCCCCAGCATTTT. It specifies CASSQGQGREPQHF.

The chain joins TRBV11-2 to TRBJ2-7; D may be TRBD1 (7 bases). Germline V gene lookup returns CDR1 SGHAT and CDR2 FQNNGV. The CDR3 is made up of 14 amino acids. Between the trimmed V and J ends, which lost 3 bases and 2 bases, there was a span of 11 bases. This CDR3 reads CASSFGGGAYEQYF. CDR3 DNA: TGTGCCAGCAGCTTCGGAGGGGGCGCCTACGAGCAGTACTTC. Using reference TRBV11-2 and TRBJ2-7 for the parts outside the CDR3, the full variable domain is EAGVAQSPRYKIIEKRQSVAFWCNPISGHATLYWYQQILGQGPKLLIQFQNNGVVDDSQLPKDRFSAERLKGVDSTLKIQPAKLEDSAVYLCASSFGGGAYEQYFGPGTRLTVT.

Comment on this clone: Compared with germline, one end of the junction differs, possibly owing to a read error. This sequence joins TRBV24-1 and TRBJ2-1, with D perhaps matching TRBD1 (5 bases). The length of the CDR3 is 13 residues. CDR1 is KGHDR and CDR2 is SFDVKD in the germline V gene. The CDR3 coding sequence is TGTGCCACCAGGCAGGGTGGGTACAATAAGCAGTTCTTC. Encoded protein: CATRQGGYNKQFF.

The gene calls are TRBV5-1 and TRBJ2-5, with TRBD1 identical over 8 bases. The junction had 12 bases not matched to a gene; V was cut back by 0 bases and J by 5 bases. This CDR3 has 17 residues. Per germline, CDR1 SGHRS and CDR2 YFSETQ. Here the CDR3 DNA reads TGCGCCAGCAGCTTGGCCTTTTTCGGACAGGGAAGGGAGACCCAGTACTTC. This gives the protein CASSLAFFGQGRETQYF.

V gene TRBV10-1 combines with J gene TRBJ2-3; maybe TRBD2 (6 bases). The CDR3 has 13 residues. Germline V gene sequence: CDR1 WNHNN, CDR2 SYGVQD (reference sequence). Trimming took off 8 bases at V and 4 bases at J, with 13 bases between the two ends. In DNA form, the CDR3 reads TGCGCCAGCTCCCCGGACTATTCAGATACGCAGTATTTT. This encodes CASSPDYSDTQYF.